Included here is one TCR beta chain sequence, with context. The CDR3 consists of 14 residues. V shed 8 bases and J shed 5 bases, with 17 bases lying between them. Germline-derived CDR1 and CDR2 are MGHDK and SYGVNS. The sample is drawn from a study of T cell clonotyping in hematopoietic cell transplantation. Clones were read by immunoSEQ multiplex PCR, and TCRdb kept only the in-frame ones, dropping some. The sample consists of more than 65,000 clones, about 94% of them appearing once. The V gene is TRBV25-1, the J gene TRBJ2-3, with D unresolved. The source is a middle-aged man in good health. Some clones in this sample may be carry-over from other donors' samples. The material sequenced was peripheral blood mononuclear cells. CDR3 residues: CASSLINVGDTQYF. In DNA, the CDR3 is TGTGCCAGCTCGCTTATCAATGTTGGAGATACGCAGTATTTT.